These 8 T cell receptor beta chains share one sample of origin, sequenced in a study of shared clonotypes between healthy human individuals. Terminally differentiated effector memory CD45RA+ cells were excluded from the naive CD8 cells, which were CD45RO-negative and positively selected for CCR7. TCRdb's table, derived via immunoSEQ multiplex PCR, lists solely in-frame clones and lacks some. The table includes millions of clones, around 93% detected once. Sequencing used naive CD8+ T cells from PBMCs. All receptors derive from a man aged 18 to 30 in good health. Some clones in this sample may be carry-over from other donors' samples.

To note about this clone: Other DNA sequences within the sample encode an identical CDR3. The rearrangement joins TRBV5-1 to TRBJ2-7; D is perhaps TRBD1 (5 bases). V gave up 5 bases and J gave up 1 base, with 7 bases separating them. Per germline, CDR1 SGHRS and CDR2 YFSETQ. The CDR3 totals 12 residues. The DNA of the CDR3 is TGCGCCAGCAGAGGGGATTCCTACGAGCAGTACTTC. It yields the protein CASRGDSYEQYF. The variable domain in full, completed from reference TRBV5-1 and TRBJ2-7, reads KAGVTQTPRYLIKTRGQQVTLSCSPISGHRSVSWYQQTPGQGLQFLFEYFSETQRNKGNFPGRFSGRQFSNSRSEMNVSTLELGDSALYLCASRGDSYEQYFGPGTRLTVT.

The count of this clone is one. The CDR3: CASSPGQGPYEQYF. The CDR3 DNA reads TGTGCCAGCAGCCCAGGACAGGGTCCCTACGAGCAGTACTTC. The genes are TRBV7-8 and TRBJ2-7; 8 bases fit TRBD1. The CDR3 has 14 residues. Per germline, CDR1 SGHVS and CDR2 FQNEAQ. Losses at the gene ends were 5 bases for V and 2 bases for J; bases not matched to a gene: 5.

The chain links TRBV25-1 to TRBJ1-4, with 9 bases lining up with TRBD1. V was clipped by 3 bases and J by 3 bases; unmatched bases: 2. CDR3 length: 15 residues. Germline lookup yields CDR1 MGHDK and CDR2 SYGVNS. CDR3 protein: CASSEYRGPNEKLFF. CDR3 bases: TGTGCCAGCAGTGAGTACAGGGGGCCTAATGAAAAACTGTTTTTT.

V gene TRBV28 combines with J gene TRBJ2-7, with D tentatively TRBD1 or TRBD2 (7 bases each). Germline V gene lookup returns CDR1 MDHEN and CDR2 SYDVKM. V was cut by 7 bases and J by 4 bases, with 26 bases left in between. The CDR3 has 17 residues. This CDR3 reads CASNRRGGTLFRYEQYF. CDR3 sequence (DNA): TGTGCCAGCAACCGCAGGGGGGGAACCCTCTTTAGGTACGAGCAGTACTTC.

The rearrangement uses TRBV13 and TRBJ1-2, with 8 bases that match TRBD1. CDR1 and CDR2 from the germline V gene are PRHDT and FYEKMQ (reference sequence). CDR3 length: 15 residues. The V segment lost 4 bases and the J segment 4 bases; nucleotides outside the gene matches: 8. This chain's CDR3 is CASSYPGQAAYGYTF. In nucleotides, the CDR3 is TGTGCCAGCAGCTACCCGGGACAGGCGGCCTATGGCTACACCTTC.

This chain uses TRBV4-1 with TRBJ1-2, with D perhaps matching TRBD1 (5 bases). The CDR3 totals 13 residues. In germline, CDR1 is MGHRA, CDR2 YSYEKL. Trimming pared 1 base from V and 4 bases from J, leaving 7 bases between. The CDR3: CASSQGDVYGYTF. CDR3 in DNA: TGCGCCAGCAGCCAAGGGGACGTCTATGGCTACACCTTC.

The chain combines TRBV27 with TRBJ2-1, with D possibly matching TRBD1 (5 bases). The CDR3 runs to 14 residues. The V end was cut by 1 base, the J end by 5 bases, with 9 bases between. The germline V gene has CDR1 MNHEY and CDR2 SMNVEV (reference sequence). CDR3 region: CASSLLEGDNEQFF. The CDR3 nucleotides read TGTGCCAGCAGTTTATTGGAAGGGGACAATGAGCAGTTCTTC.

This chain uses TRBV4-1 with TRBJ1-3; D is perhaps TRBD1 (5 bases). V gave up 6 bases and J gave up 3 bases, with 15 bases separating them. This CDR3 has 15 amino acids. The germline V gene has CDR1 MGHRA and CDR2 YSYEKL. For the CDR3, the DNA is TGCGCCAGCAGGCCTCAGGGCTTGGGTGGAAACACCATATATTTT. Its protein product is CASRPQGLGGNTIYF.